This TCR beta chain appears in the sequencing data of a study of cytomegalovirus exposure and HLA in healthy donors. At the level of the study: The roughly 130 validation repertoires used the same platform as the approximately 700 first-cohort repertoires (as reported by a later analysis).

This CDR3 spans 19 amino acids. With 4 bases clipped from V and 2 bases from J, the junction kept 13 bases outside the gene matches. Germline CDR1 reads GTSNPN; CDR2 reads SVGIG (reference sequence). The donors were in the approximately 110-subject validation cohort; that cohort was separate from the roughly 730-subject first cohort. Some clones are missing from TCRdb's copy, which holds only in-frame ones; the method was immunoSEQ multiplex PCR. The table has approximately 99,000 clones, about 85% seen once. Study-wide results and caveats: Cytomegalovirus association was listed for about 170 TCR beta chains.

A remark on this clone: Its cognate antigen is unknown. At the DNA level, this CDR3 is encoded by other sequences in the same sample as well.

The TCR was taken from a woman in her late teens or twenties in good health and CMV-seronegative. The rearrangement links TRBV30 to TRBJ2-3; 15 nucleotides agree with TRBD2. Input material: PBMCs. The CDR3 DNA follows: TGTGCCTGGACCTCCCCCGGGACTAGCGGGGGGCGACACACAGATACGCAGTATTTT. This translates into CAWTSPGTSGGRHTDTQYF.